This is a list of T cell receptor beta chains from one sample in a study of blood T cell repertoires in COVID-19. Produced via immunoSEQ multiplex PCR; TCRdb's table is partial and in-frame only. Here the sample spans 75,000 to 100,000 clones, almost 85% being singletons. The sequenced sample consisted of peripheral blood. These receptors all stem from a man aged 45-60 years with active or convalescent COVID-19. Both conserved end residues are part of each CDR3. The order of the fields is D gene, clone size, V gene, J gene, CDR3 protein, CDR3 DNA. The D gene is left open where the match is weak. Clone size is not always given. Where it is, it says once, few, many or a class for expanded clones.

>TRBD1|.|TRBV4-1|TRBJ2-2
CASSQEPGQGPNTGELFF
TGCGCCAGCAGCCAAGAACCGGGACAGGGGCCTAACACCGGGGAGCTGTTTTTT
>.|.|TRBV9|TRBJ1-3
CASSVGQEAGNTIYF
TGTGCCAGCAGCGTAGGACAGGAGGCAGGAAACACCATATATTTT
>TRBD2|few|TRBV6-4|TRBJ2-3
CASSDSTSGGTDTQYF
TGTGCCAGCAGTGACTCGACTAGCGGGGGGACAGATACGCAGTATTTT
>.|.|TRBV19|TRBJ1-4
CASSKWQDEKLFF
TGTGCCAGTAGTAAGTGGCAGGATGAAAAACTGTTTTTT
>.|.|TRBV29-1|TRBJ2-6
CSVEDSMRDNSGANVLTF
TGCAGCGTTGAAGATTCAATGAGGGACAACTCTGGGGCCAACGTCCTGACTTTC
>TRBD1|.|TRBV5-1|TRBJ1-4
CASSLGQGNEKLFF
TGCGCCAGCAGCCTAGGACAGGGTAATGAAAAACTGTTTTTT
>TRBD1|.|TRBV2|TRBJ1-1
CASNGQGMNTEAFF
TGTGCCAGCAATGGACAGGGAATGAACACTGAAGCTTTCTTT
>.|few|TRBV3-1/TRBV3-2|TRBJ1-1
CASSQQVGAAEAFF
TGTGCCAGCAGCCAACAAGTAGGGGCGGCTGAAGCTTTCTTT
>.|.|TRBV3-1/TRBV3-2|TRBJ2-4
CASSHRGAKNIQYF
TGTGCCAGCAGTCACCGGGGGGCCAAAAACATTCAGTACTTC
>TRBD1|.|TRBV18|TRBJ1-1
CASSQGQGGTEAFF
TGTGCCAGCTCACAAGGACAGGGAGGGACTGAAGCTTTCTTT
>.|.|TRBV20-1|TRBJ1-1
CSASVQNTEAFF
TGCAGTGCTAGTGTCCAGAACACTGAAGCTTTCTTT
>TRBD2|.|TRBV5-4|TRBJ2-6
CASSLALAGPSGANVLTF
TGTGCCAGCAGCTTGGCACTAGCGGGCCCCTCTGGGGCCAACGTCCTGACTTTC
>TRBD2|.|TRBV4-2|TRBJ2-5
CASSQDQGAGRETQYF
TGTGCCAGCAGCCAAGATCAAGGAGCGGGGCGGGAGACCCAGTACTTC
>.|.|TRBV7-8|TRBJ1-6
CASSEAGDSPLHF
TGTGCCAGCAGCGAAGCAGGGGATTCACCCCTCCACTTT
>.|few|TRBV7-2|TRBJ2-1
CASSLGRDNEQFF
TGTGCCAGCAGCTTAGGCAGGGACAATGAGCAGTTCTTC
>TRBD1|.|TRBV29-1|TRBJ1-1
CSVGTGGWSTEAFF
TGCAGCGTGGGGACAGGGGGCTGGAGCACTGAAGCTTTCTTT
>TRBD1|.|TRBV5-4|TRBJ1-1
CASSSQGVGDTEAFF
TGTGCCAGCAGCTCTCAGGGGGTCGGGGACACTGAAGCTTTCTTT
>.|.|TRBV11-2|TRBJ1-6
CASSLSQGYNSPLHF
TGTGCCAGCAGCTTAAGCCAGGGATATAATTCACCCCTCCACTTT
>.|few|TRBV29-1|TRBJ2-1
CSVEDPGKSSYNEQFF
TGCAGCGTTGAAGATCCCGGGAAGAGCTCCTACAATGAGCAGTTCTTC
>.|.|TRBV19|TRBJ1-3
CASSPTGAGNTIYF
TGTGCCAGTAGTCCGACAGGAGCTGGAAACACCATATATTTT
>.|.|TRBV5-1|TRBJ1-1
CASSLQGMVDTEAFF
TGCGCCAGCAGCTTGCAGGGTATGGTTGACACTGAAGCTTTCTTT
>TRBD1|.|TRBV24-1|TRBJ1-1
CATSDPGTGQAFF
TGTGCCACCAGTGATCCTGGGACAGGCCAAGCTTTCTTT
>.|.|TRBV28|TRBJ1-1
CAILPDTNTEAFF
TGTGCCATACTTCCAGACACCAACACTGAAGCTTTCTTT
>.|.|TRBV18|TRBJ2-1
CASSPDSLNEQFF
TGTGCCAGCTCACCGGACAGTCTCAATGAGCAGTTCTTC
>.|.|TRBV5-1|TRBJ2-7
CASTKGGEERNEQYF
TGCGCCAGCACCAAGGGGGGGGAAGAGAGAAACGAGCAGTACTTC
>TRBD1|few|TRBV10-3|TRBJ2-7
CAISDNGQGRDEQYF
TGTGCCATCAGTGATAACGGACAGGGAAGGGACGAGCAGTACTTC
>TRBD2|.|TRBV28|TRBJ2-3
CASSLASGRPTSTDTQYF
TGTGCCAGCAGTTTAGCTAGCGGGAGACCCACTAGCACAGATACGCAGTATTTT
>TRBD1|.|TRBV6-5|TRBJ1-3
CASSYSGDSSGNTIYF
TGTGCCAGCAGTTACTCGGGGGACAGCTCTGGAAACACCATATATTTT
>.|.|TRBV18|TRBJ2-1
CASSPSRTDNEQFF
TGTGCCAGCTCACCATCACGGACAGACAATGAGCAGTTCTTC
>TRBD2|once|TRBV13|TRBJ2-3
CASSLGRDYLLGTDTQYF
TGTGCCAGCAGCTTAGGCCGGGACTACCTTTTAGGCACAGATACGCAGTATTTT
>TRBD1|.|TRBV9|TRBJ1-4
CASSVTGLYEKLFF
TGTGCCAGCAGCGTGACAGGGTTGTATGAAAAACTGTTTTTT
>.|.|TRBV3-1/TRBV3-2|TRBJ1-6
CASSPVDRIYNSPLHF
TGTGCCAGCAGCCCTGTTGACAGAATCTATAATTCACCCCTCCACTTT
>.|.|TRBV6-5|TRBJ2-3
CASSYVLTGRTDTQYF
TGTGCCAGCAGTTACGTACTGACAGGCCGCACAGATACGCAGTATTTT
>.|.|TRBV24-1|TRBJ1-5
CATSALGSGDQPQHF
TGTGCCACCAGTGCCCTAGGGTCGGGGGATCAGCCCCAGCATTTT
>TRBD2|.|TRBV7-9|TRBJ2-5
CASSGPGRVSPQETQYF
TGTGCCAGCAGCGGACCCGGGAGGGTTTCCCCCCAAGAGACCCAGTACTTC
>.|.|TRBV3-1/TRBV3-2|TRBJ1-5
CASSQEGDQPQHF
TGTGCCAGCAGCCAAGAAGGGGATCAGCCCCAGCATTTT
>.|.|TRBV6-1|TRBJ2-7
CASSEAIRDYEQYF
TGTGCCAGCAGTGAAGCGATCAGGGACTACGAGCAGTACTTC
>TRBD2|.|TRBV9|TRBJ2-5
CASSPHWGGETQYF
TGTGCCAGCAGCCCCCACTGGGGGGGGGAGACCCAGTACTTC